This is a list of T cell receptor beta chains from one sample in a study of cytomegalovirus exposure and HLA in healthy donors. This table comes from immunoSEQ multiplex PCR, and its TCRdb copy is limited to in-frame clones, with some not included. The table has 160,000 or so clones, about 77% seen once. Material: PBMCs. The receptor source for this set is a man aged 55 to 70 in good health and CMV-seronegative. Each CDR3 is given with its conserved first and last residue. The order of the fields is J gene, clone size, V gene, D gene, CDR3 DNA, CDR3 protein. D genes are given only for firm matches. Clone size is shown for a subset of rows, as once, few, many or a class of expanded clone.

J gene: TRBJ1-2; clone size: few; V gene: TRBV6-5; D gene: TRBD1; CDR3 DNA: TGTGCCAGCAGAATAGGACAGGGAGGATGGTATGGCTACCCCTTC; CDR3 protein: CASRIGQGGWYGYPF
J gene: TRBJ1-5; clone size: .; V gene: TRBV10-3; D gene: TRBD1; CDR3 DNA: TGTGCCATCAGTGAGTCGGGTAGGGGGCAAAATCAGCCCCAGAATTTT; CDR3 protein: CAISESGRGQNQPQNF
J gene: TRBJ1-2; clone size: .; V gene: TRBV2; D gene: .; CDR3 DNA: TGTGCCAGCAGCGTTCTGGCTGCAAGAACATTGGAGGGCTACACCTTC; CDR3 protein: CASSVLAARTLEGYTF
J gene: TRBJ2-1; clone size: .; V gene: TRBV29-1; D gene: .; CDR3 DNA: TGCAGCGTTGCGTCCTCCTACAATGAGCAGTTCTTC; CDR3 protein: CSVASSYNEQFF
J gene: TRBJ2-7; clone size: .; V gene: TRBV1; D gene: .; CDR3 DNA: TGCACCAGCAGCCCCTACGTGAGGGGGAACTTTGGCGAGCAGTACTTC; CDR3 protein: CTSSPYVRGNFGEQYF
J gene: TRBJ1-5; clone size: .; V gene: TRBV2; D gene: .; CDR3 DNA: TGTGCCAGCAGCGAATACAGGACCCTAACAGATTATAGCAATCAGCCCCAGCATTTT; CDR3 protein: CASSEYRTLTDYSNQPQHF
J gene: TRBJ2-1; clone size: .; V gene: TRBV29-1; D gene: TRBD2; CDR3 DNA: TGCAGCGTGCCAACTAGCGCCAGCTCCTACAATGAGCAGTTCTTC; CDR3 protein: CSVPTSASSYNEQFF
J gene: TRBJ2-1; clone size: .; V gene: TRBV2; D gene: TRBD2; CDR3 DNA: TGTGCCAGCAAACTAGCGGAGGACTTAAATGAGCAGTTCTTC; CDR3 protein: CASKLAEDLNEQFF
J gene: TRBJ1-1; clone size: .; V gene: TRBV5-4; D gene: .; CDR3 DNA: TGTGCCAGCAGCCGAGGCAGCCCCGGTAGCACTGAAGCTTTCTTT; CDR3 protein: CASSRGSPGSTEAFF
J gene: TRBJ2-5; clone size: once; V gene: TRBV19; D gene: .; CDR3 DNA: TGTGCCAGTAGTCCCCGGGGAGTCGGGAGATCGGAGACCCAGTACTTC; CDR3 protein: CASSPRGVGRSETQYF
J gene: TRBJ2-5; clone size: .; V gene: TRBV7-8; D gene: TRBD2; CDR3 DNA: TGTGCCAGCAGCCCTATAGCGGGGGCACAAGAGACCCAGTACTTC; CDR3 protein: CASSPIAGAQETQYF
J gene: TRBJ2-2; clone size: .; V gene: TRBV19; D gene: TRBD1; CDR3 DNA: TGTGCCAGTAGTTTCAGGACAGGGGCCTTTCAGGAAACCGGGGAGCTGTTTTTT; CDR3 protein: CASSFRTGAFQETGELFF
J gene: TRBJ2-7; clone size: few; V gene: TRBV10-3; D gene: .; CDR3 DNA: TGTGCCATCAGCGATCGGGACAAAAGGAGCTCCTACGAGCAGTACTTC; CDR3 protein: CAISDRDKRSSYEQYF
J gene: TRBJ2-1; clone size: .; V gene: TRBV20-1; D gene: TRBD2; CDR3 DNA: TGCAGTGCCACGAGCGGGGGCCACATCTTC; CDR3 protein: CSATSGGHIF
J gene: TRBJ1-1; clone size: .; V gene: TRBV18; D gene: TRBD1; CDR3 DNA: TGTGCCAGCGACAGGGGCCAGAACACTGAAGCTTTCTTT; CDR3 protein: CASDRGQNTEAFF
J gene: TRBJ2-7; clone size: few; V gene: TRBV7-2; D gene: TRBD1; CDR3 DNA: TGTGCCAGCAGCTACGGGACAGTCTACGAGCAGTACTTC; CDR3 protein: CASSYGTVYEQYF
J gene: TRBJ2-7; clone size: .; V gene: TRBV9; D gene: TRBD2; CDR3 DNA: TGTGCCAGCAGCCCCGGGGTAGCGGGAGCCGACGAGCAGTACTTC; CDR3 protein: CASSPGVAGADEQYF
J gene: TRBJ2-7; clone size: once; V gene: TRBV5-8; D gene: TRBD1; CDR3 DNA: TGTGCCAGCAGCTTGGTTGGGACAGGGAGAGCCTACAAGCAGTACTTC; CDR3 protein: CASSLVGTGRAYKQYF
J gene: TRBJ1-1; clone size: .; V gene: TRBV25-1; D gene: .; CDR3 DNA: TGTGCCAGCAGTGCCCCGGGACTAGGGAACACTGAAGCTTTCTTT; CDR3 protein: CASSAPGLGNTEAFF
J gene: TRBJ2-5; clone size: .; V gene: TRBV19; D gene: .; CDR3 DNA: TGTGCCAGTAGTCCTCTCTTTGCAGGCCTACAAGAGACCCAGTACTTC; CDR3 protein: CASSPLFAGLQETQYF
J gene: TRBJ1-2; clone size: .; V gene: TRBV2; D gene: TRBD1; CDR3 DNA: TGTGCCAGCAGTGGCCGACAGGGGGCGCTTCATGGCTACACCTTC; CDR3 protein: CASSGRQGALHGYTF
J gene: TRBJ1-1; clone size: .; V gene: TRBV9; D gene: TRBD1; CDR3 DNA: TGTGCCAGCAGCGCCCGGACAGGGGGCGTGTTAAAAGATGAAGCTTTCTTT; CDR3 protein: CASSARTGGVLKDEAFF
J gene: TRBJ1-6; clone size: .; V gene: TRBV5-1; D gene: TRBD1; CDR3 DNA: TGCGCCAGCAGCCTAGGACAGGGAGGTAATTCACCCCTCCACTTT; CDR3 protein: CASSLGQGGNSPLHF
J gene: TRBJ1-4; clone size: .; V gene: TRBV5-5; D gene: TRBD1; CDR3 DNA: TGTGCCAGCAGCCCAGGGACAGGAGGGGAAAAACTGTTTTTT; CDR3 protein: CASSPGTGGEKLFF
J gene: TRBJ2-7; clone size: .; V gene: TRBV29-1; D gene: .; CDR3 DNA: TGCAGCGTTGGATCCAGGGGCTTCGAGCAGTACTTC; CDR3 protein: CSVGSRGFEQYF
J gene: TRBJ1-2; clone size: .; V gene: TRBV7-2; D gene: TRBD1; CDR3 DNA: TGTGCCAGCAGCCTCAGCCCGGGACAGGGGAACTATGGCTACACCTTC; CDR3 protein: CASSLSPGQGNYGYTF